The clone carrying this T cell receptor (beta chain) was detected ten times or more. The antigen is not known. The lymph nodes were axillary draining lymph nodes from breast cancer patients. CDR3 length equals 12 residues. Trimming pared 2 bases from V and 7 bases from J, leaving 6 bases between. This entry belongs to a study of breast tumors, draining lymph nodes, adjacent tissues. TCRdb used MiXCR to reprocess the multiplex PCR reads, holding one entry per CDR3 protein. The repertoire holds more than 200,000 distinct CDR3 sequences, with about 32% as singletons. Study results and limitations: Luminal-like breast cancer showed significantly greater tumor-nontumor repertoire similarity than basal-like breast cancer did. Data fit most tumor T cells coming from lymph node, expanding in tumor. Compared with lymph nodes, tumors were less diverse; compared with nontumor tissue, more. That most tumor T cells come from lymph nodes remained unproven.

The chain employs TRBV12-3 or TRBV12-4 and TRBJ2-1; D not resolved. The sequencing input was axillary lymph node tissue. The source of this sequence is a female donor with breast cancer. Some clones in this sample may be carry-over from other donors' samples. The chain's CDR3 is CASSLRRNEQFF. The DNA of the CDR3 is TGTGCCAGCAGTTTACGGAGAAATGAGCAGTTCTTC.